A selection of T cell receptor beta chains follows, all from one sample in a study of OX40 agonist ivuxolimab in advanced cancers. The repertoire was sequenced with immunoSEQ multiplex PCR; TCRdb's copy has only in-frame clones and lacks some. The sample shows about 95,000 clones, 90% to 95% of them seen only once. The sequencing here drew on CD4+ or CD8+ T cells sorted from blood, taken in a trial of the OX40 agonist ivuxolimab. These receptors were obtained from an adult with an advanced solid tumor such as melanoma, head and neck, liver or kidney cancer. The CDR3 runs from the conserved cysteine through the conserved F or W. The order of the fields is clone size, D gene, CDR3 length, J gene, V gene, CDR3 protein, CDR3 DNA. D genes are given only for firm matches. Where a row states a size, it is once, few, many or the class of an expanded clone; other rows omit it.

few | TRBD1 | 14 | TRBJ1-2 | TRBV10-1 | CASRGQGGFYGYTF | TGCGCCAGCAGGGGACAGGGAGGGTTCTATGGCTACACCTTC
- | TRBD1 | 12 | TRBJ1-4 | TRBV19 | CASSTLQGELFF | TGTGCCAGTAGCACCTTGCAGGGGGAACTGTTTTTT
- | TRBD2 | 15 | TRBJ2-1 | TRBV11-2 | CASSFQPGGSNEQFF | TGTGCCAGCAGCTTCCAGCCCGGCGGGAGCAATGAGCAGTTCTTC
- | TRBD1 | 15 | TRBJ1-3 | TRBV5-1 | CASSSGQGSGNTIYF | TGCGCCAGCAGCTCTGGACAGGGCTCTGGAAACACCATATATTTT
- | TRBD1 | 15 | TRBJ2-5 | TRBV7-2 | CASSWQTGYEETQYF | TGTGCCAGCAGCTGGCAGACAGGGTATGAAGAGACCCAGTACTTC
- | - | 15 | TRBJ2-6 | TRBV30 | CAWSPAYSGANVLTF | TGTGCCTGGAGTCCGGCATACTCTGGGGCCAACGTCCTGACTTTC
- | TRBD2 | 15 | TRBJ2-1 | TRBV11-1 | CASSPETSGYNEQFF | TGTGCCAGCAGCCCCGAGACTAGCGGCTACAATGAGCAGTTCTTC
- | - | 11 | TRBJ1-1 | TRBV18 | CASSPDTEAFF | TGTGCCAGCTCACCGGACACTGAAGCTTTCTTT
- | TRBD2 | 16 | TRBJ2-1 | TRBV28 | CASSLFTGRALNEQFF | TGTGCCAGCAGTTTATTTACCGGGAGGGCTCTCAATGAGCAGTTCTTC
- | - | 16 | TRBJ1-1 | TRBV7-2 | CASSLQAGALNTEAFF | TGTGCCAGCAGCTTACAGGCAGGGGCCTTGAACACTGAAGCTTTCTTT
- | - | 15 | TRBJ1-1 | TRBV7-6 | CASSLMAGVNTEAFF | TGTGCCAGCAGCTTAATGGCAGGGGTGAACACTGAAGCTTTCTTT
- | TRBD1 | 16 | TRBJ2-7 | TRBV30 | CAWSAGQGLGAYEQYF | TGTGCCTGGAGTGCGGGACAGGGGTTGGGAGCGTACGAGCAGTACTTC
- | - | 15 | TRBJ1-2 | TRBV27 | CASSQRGVGLLGYTF | TGTGCCAGCAGTCAGCGGGGGGTAGGGCTTCTTGGCTACACCTTC
- | TRBD1 | 13 | TRBJ2-7 | TRBV5-4 | CASSVQGADEQYF | TGTGCCAGCAGTGTACAGGGGGCTGACGAGCAGTACTTC
- | - | 14 | TRBJ2-5 | TRBV7-9 | CASSFQQDQETQYF | TGTGCCAGCAGCTTCCAACAGGACCAAGAGACCCAGTACTTC
- | - | 13 | TRBJ2-5 | TRBV5-8 | CASSWSGRETQYF | TGTGCCAGCAGCTGGTCGGGAAGGGAGACCCAGTACTTC
- | - | 17 | TRBJ2-3 | TRBV28 | CASIGLQWDKRTDTQYF | TGTGCCAGCATAGGACTACAGTGGGACAAGAGAACAGATACGCAGTATTTT
- | - | 17 | TRBJ2-3 | TRBV7-9 | CASSLGRALGGTDTQYF | TGTGCCAGCAGCTTAGGAAGGGCCCTCGGGGGCACAGATACGCAGTATTTT
- | - | 13 | TRBJ2-5 | TRBV5-4 | CASSRAERETQYF | TGTGCCAGCAGCCGAGCAGAGCGGGAGACCCAGTACTTC
once | - | 13 | TRBJ2-1 | TRBV11-2 | CASSYLADNEQFF | TGTGCCAGCAGCTACCTGGCGGACAATGAGCAGTTCTTC